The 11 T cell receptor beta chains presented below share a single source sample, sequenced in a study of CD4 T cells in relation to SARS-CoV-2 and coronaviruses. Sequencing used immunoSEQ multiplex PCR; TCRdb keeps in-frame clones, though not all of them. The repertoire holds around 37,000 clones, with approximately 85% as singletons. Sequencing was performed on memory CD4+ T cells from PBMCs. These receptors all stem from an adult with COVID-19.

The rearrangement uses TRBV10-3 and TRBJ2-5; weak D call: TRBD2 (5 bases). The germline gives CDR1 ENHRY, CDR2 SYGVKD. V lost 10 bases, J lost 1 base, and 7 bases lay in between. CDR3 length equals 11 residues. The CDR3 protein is CATLAQETQYF. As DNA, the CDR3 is TGTGCCACCCTAGCCCAAGAGACCCAGTACTTC.

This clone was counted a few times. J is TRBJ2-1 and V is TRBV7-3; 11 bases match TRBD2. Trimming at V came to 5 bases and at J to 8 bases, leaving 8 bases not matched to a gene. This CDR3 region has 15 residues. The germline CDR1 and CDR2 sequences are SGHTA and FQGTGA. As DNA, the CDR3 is TGTGCCAGCAGCAAGACCGGGACTAGCGGCGATGAGCAGTTCTTC. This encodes CASSKTGTSGDEQFF.

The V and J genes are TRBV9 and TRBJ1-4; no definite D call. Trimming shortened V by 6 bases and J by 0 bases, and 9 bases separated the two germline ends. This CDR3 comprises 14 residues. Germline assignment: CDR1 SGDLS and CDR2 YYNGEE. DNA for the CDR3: TGTGCCAGCACCGGCGATGCAACTAATGAAAAACTGTTTTTT. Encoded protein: CASTGDATNEKLFF.

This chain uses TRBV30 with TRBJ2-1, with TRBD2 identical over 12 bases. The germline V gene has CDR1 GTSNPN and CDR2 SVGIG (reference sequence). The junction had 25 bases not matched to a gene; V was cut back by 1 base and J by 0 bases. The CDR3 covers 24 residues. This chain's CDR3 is CAWSGPRLASGREPPTSSYNEQFF. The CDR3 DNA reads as TGTGCCTGGAGTGGCCCTCGGTTGGCTAGCGGGAGGGAACCTCCAACATCCTCCTACAATGAGCAGTTCTTC.

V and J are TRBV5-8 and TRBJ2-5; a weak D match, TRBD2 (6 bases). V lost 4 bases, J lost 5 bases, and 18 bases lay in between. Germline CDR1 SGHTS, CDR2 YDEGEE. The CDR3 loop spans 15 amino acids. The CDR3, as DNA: TGTGCCAGCAGCCCCGAGGCGGGGTCTTCGGAGACCCAGTACTTC. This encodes CASSPEAGSSETQYF.

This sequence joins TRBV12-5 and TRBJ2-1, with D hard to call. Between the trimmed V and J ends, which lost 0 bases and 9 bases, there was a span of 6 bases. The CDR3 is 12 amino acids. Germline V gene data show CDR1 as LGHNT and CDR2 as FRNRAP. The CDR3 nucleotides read TGTGCTAGTGGTTTGGTACCGGTTGAGCAGTTCTTC. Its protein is CASGLVPVEQFF.

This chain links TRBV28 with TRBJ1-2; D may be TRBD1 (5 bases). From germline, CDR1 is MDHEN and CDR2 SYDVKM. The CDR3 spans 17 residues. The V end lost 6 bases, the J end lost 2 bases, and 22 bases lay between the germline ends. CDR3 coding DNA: TGTGCCAGCAGCTCCCATGGTGAATTCCGGGGGAACTATGGCTACACCTTC. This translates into CASSSHGEFRGNYGYTF.

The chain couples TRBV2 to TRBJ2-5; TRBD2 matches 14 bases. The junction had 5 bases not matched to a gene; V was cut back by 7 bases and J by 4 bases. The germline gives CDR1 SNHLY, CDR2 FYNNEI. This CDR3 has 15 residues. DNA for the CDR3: TGTGCCAGCAACGGACTAGCGGGAGGAGGAGAGACCCAGTACTTC. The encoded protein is CASNGLAGGGETQYF.

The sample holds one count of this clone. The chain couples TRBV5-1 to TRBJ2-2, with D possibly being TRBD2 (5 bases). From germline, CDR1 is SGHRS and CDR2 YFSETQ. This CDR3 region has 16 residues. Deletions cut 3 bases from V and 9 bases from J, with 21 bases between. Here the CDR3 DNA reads TGCGCCAGCAGCTCCAGCAGTTTAGCGAATCAGTGGGAGCTGTTTTTT. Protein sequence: CASSSSSLANQWELFF.

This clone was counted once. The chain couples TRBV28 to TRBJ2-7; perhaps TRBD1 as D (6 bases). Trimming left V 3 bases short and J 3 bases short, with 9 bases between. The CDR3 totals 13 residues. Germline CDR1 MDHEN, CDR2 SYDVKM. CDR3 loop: CASSFNRVYEQYF. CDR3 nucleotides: TGTGCCAGCAGTTTCAACAGGGTCTACGAGCAGTACTTC.

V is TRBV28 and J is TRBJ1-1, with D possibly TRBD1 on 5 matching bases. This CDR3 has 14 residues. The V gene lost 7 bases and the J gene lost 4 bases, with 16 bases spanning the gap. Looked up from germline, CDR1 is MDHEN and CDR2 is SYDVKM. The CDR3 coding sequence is TGTGCCAGCACCAACTCCGGGACTTCCACTGAAGCTTTCTTT. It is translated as CASTNSGTSTEAFF.